The 21 T cell receptor beta chains below all came from one sample that was sequenced in a study of shared clonotypes between healthy human individuals. Sequencing was performed with immunoSEQ multiplex PCR; in TCRdb, only in-frame clones are kept and a portion is missing. Here the sample spans some 2,000,000 clones, 85% to 95% being singletons. Sequenced input: naive CD4+ T cells sorted from blood. Subset meaning: CD45RA+ positively selected. The receptors come from a man younger than 35 in good health.

The chain joins TRBV29-1 to TRBJ1-2; tentative D call: TRBD1 (6 bases). CDR1 is SQVTM, CDR2 ANQGSEA, per germline. V was shortened by 7 bases and J by 5 bases, with 17 bases between the two germline ends. This CDR3 contains 13 residues. The CDR3: CSATSGQNYGYTF. DNA for the CDR3: TGCAGCGCAACTTCTGGACAGAATTATGGCTACACCTTC.

The rearrangement uses TRBV27 and TRBJ2-5; TRBD1 matches at 9 bases. In germline, CDR1 is MNHEY, CDR2 SMNVEV (reference sequence). Trimming at V came to 6 bases and at J to 9 bases, leaving 11 bases not matched to a gene. The CDR3 totals 14 residues. The CDR3 DNA is TGTGCCAGCAGGAAGCCGGGACAGGGAGGGCCCCAGTACTTC. Amino acid sequence: CASRKPGQGGPQYF.

This chain joins TRBV18 and TRBJ1-4; possibly TRBD1 for D (5 bases). Germline V lookup: CDR1 KGHSH, CDR2 LQKENI. The CDR3 runs to 14 residues. The V and J ends lost 6 bases and 8 bases respectively, with 16 bases between them. The CDR3 region is CASSTQGLGEKLFF. The CDR3 DNA follows: TGTGCCAGCTCTACGCAGGGTTTAGGCGAAAAACTGTTTTTT.

Notes on this clone: Within the sample, other DNA sequences also encode this same CDR3. This chain links TRBV20-1 with TRBJ1-2, with D hard to call. Germline V CDR1 and CDR2: DFQATT, SNEGSKA (reference sequence). The CDR3 is made up of 11 amino acids. The V end lost 3 bases, the J end lost 8 bases, and 10 bases lay between the germline ends. CDR3 in DNA: TGCAGTGCTAGGGTGTCGGGAGGCTACACCTTC. This gives the protein CSARVSGGYTF.

This clone was seen only once. The junction and the germline gene differ at one end; a read error may be behind it. This chain's CDR3 is CASTQDGTSGRSGQFF. Here the CDR3 DNA reads TGTGCCAGCACCCAAGATGGGACTAGCGGGAGATCAGGGCAGTTCTTC. This rearrangement joins TRBV4-2 to TRBJ2-1, with 14 bases identical to TRBD2. Germline V gives CDR1 LGHNA, CDR2 YNFKEQ. This CDR3 contains 16 residues.

This sequence joins TRBV27 and TRBJ2-5; D might be TRBD1 (5 bases). The CDR3 runs to 15 residues. CDR1 is MNHEY, CDR2 SMNVEV, per germline (reference sequence). V gave up 6 bases and J gave up 1 base, with 15 bases separating them. CDR3 in amino acids: CASSRFGDSQETQYF. In nucleotides, the CDR3 is TGTGCCAGCAGCCGTTTCGGAGACAGCCAAGAGACCCAGTACTTC.

This chain links TRBV7-3 with TRBJ2-7; D may be TRBD2 (5 bases). The germline V gene has CDR1 SGHTA and CDR2 FQGTGA. The CDR3 totals 13 residues. Trimming took 0 bases from V and 7 from J, leaving 10 bases between them. CDR3: CASSLTAGGEQYF. The CDR3 coding sequence is TGTGCCAGCAGCTTAACTGCAGGCGGGGAGCAGTACTTC.

The J gene is TRBJ1-1, the V gene TRBV4-2; the D is unclear. CDR3 length: 16 amino acids. Germline V gene sequence: CDR1 LGHNA, CDR2 YNFKEQ. Trimming left V 2 bases short and J 0 bases short, with 13 bases between. Here the CDR3 reads CASSQRLQYLNTEAFF. CDR3 nucleotides: TGTGCCAGCAGCCAAAGGCTGCAGTACTTGAACACTGAAGCTTTCTTT.

This rearrangement joins TRBV5-4 to TRBJ1-1; TRBD1 aligns across 8 bases. V lost 3 bases, J lost 3 bases, and 10 bases stayed unmatched. CDR3 length: 16 amino acids. Germline lookup yields CDR1 SGHNT and CDR2 YYREEE (reference sequence). The CDR3 DNA sequence: TGTGCCAGCAGCTCACAAAGGAGGACAGGGCACACTGAAGCTTTCTTT. It yields the protein CASSSQRRTGHTEAFF.

The table lists this clone with a count of one. The chain employs TRBV5-1 and TRBJ2-5; D not certain. The germline CDR1 and CDR2 sequences are SGHRS and YFSETQ. Trimming shortened V by 7 bases and J by 3 bases, and 13 bases separated the two germline ends. The CDR3 totals 13 residues. The CDR3 protein is CASRAAQKETQYF. The CDR3, as DNA: TGCGCCAGCCGGGCGGCCCAGAAAGAGACCCAGTACTTC. The full variable domain, completed using reference TRBV5-1 and TRBJ2-5, is KAGVTQTPRYLIKTRGQQVTLSCSPISGHRSVSWYQQTPGQGLQFLFEYFSETQRNKGNFPGRFSGRQFSNSRSEMNVSTLELGDSALYLCASRAAQKETQYFGPGTRLLVL.

J is TRBJ2-6 and V is TRBV5-1; D is undetermined. V lost 0 bases, J lost 0 bases, and 7 bases lay in between. The V gene's germline CDR1 is SGHRS and CDR2 YFSETQ. The CDR3 has 16 residues. For the CDR3, the DNA is TGCGCCAGCAGCTTGGGCGCCAGCTCTGGGGCCAACGTCCTGACTTTC. Its protein is CASSLGASSGANVLTF.

This chain links TRBV12-5 with TRBJ1-1; no clear D. Germline V gene data show CDR1 as LGHNT and CDR2 as FRNRAP. The CDR3 contains 13 residues. V lost 8 bases and J lost 3, with 13 bases in between. CDR3 DNA: TGTGCTAGTTCGACGTTGATGTACACTGAAGCTTTCTTT. This sequence encodes CASSTLMYTEAFF.

The chain joins TRBV6-5 to TRBJ1-1, with D hard to call. Trimming pared 0 bases from V and 1 base from J, leaving 9 bases between. Per germline, CDR1 MNHEY and CDR2 SVGAGI. The CDR3 is 15 residues long. The CDR3 sequence: CASSYSAGGNTEAFF. For the CDR3, the DNA is TGTGCCAGCAGTTACTCGGCAGGAGGGAACACTGAAGCTTTCTTT.

This rearrangement joins TRBV18 to TRBJ2-7, with 7 bases identical to TRBD1. The CDR3 runs 17 residues. The V gene end was trimmed by 3 bases and the J gene end by 2 bases; junction bases not matched to a gene: 13. Germline CDR1 and CDR2: KGHSH and LQKENI. The CDR3 loop reads CASSPASSGGRAYEQYF. The CDR3 nucleotides are TGTGCCAGCTCACCGGCGTCTTCAGGGGGTAGGGCCTACGAGCAGTACTTC.

The chain couples TRBV5-1 to TRBJ2-6; D unresolved. Trimming pared 4 bases from V and 2 bases from J, leaving 7 bases between. Germline V lookup: CDR1 SGHRS, CDR2 YFSETQ. The CDR3 consists of 14 residues. The CDR3 reads CASSATAGANVLTF. CDR3 nucleotide sequence: TGCGCCAGCAGCGCGACCGCTGGGGCCAACGTCCTGACTTTC.

A remark on this clone: The sample has other DNA sequences that encode this CDR3 too. The gene calls are TRBV5-1 and TRBJ2-7; D may be TRBD1 or TRBD2 (6 bases each). V was trimmed by 0 bases and J by 6 bases, leaving 10 bases between them. CDR1 SGHRS and CDR2 YFSETQ come from the germline V gene. CDR3 length: 13 residues. DNA of the CDR3: TGCGCCAGCAGCTTGGATGGGGGGCCCGAGCAGTACTTC. Translating it yields CASSLDGGPEQYF.

The chain recombines TRBV21-1 with TRBJ1-2. TRBV21-1 is a pseudogene. CDR3 length: 13 amino acids. The CDR3 is CAALRQTFYGYTF. CDR3 bases: TGTGCCGCCTTACGGCAGACCTTCTATGGCTACACCTTC.

The chain links TRBV15 to TRBJ2-1; 7 bases are shared with TRBD2. This CDR3 comprises 15 residues. The germline V gene has CDR1 LNHNV and CDR2 YYDKDF (reference sequence). V trimming: 6 bases; J trimming: 4 bases; junction bases outside the gene matches: 9. CDR3 sequence (DNA): TGTGCCACCAGTAAGGGCACTAGCGTATACAATGAGCAGTTCTTC. Translated, it gives CATSKGTSVYNEQFF.

The J gene is TRBJ2-5, the V gene TRBV7-2, with D possibly being TRBD2 (6 bases). Germline V lookup: CDR1 SGHTA, CDR2 FQGNSA. V dropped 1 base and J dropped 5 bases, with 14 bases sitting between them. This CDR3 has 15 residues. The CDR3, as DNA: TGTGCCAGCAGCTTAGTGGGGGGATTGCGGGAGACCCAGTACTTC. It translates to CASSLVGGLRETQYF.

The J gene is TRBJ2-7, the V gene TRBV7-2, with 10 bases identical to TRBD2. J lost 4 bases, V lost 3 bases, and 3 bases had no gene match. This CDR3 spans 14 amino acids. The germline gives CDR1 SGHTA, CDR2 FQGNSA. CDR3 bases: TGTGCCAGCAGCTTGGGACTAGCGAATTACGAGCAGTACTTC. Translating it yields CASSLGLANYEQYF.

This chain uses TRBV18 with TRBJ2-2; D possibly uses TRBD1 or TRBD2 (5 bases each). The germline gives CDR1 KGHSH, CDR2 LQKENI. Trimming stripped 3 bases from V and 0 bases from J, with 8 bases between. The CDR3 is 15 amino acids. The CDR3 coding sequence is TGTGCCAGCTCACCCAGGGACGCGAACACCGGGGAGCTGTTTTTT. Protein sequence: CASSPRDANTGELFF.